These T cell receptor beta chains were read from a single sample in a study of cytomegalovirus exposure and HLA in healthy donors. The protocol was immunoSEQ multiplex PCR, while the TCRdb copy is restricted to in-frame clones and leaves out a portion. Of some 120,000 clones listed, roughly 71% are singletons. The sample was PBMCs. Receptor source: a woman aged 45 to 65 in good health and CMV-seropositive. Each CDR3 is given with its conserved first and last residue. The D gene is left open where the match is weak. Clone size is stated in some rows and not others, as once, few, many or a class when expanded.

TRBV4-3	TRBD2	-	TRBJ2-1	TGCGCCAGCAGCCTGGGGGTAGCGGGGATCTATGAGCAGTTCTTC	CASSLGVAGIYEQFF
TRBV2	-	once	TRBJ2-5	TGTGCCAGCAGTTCTTTAGAGACCCAGTACTTC	CASSSLETQYF
TRBV6-1	TRBD1	-	TRBJ1-1	TGTGCCAGCAGTGAAGTGGACAGGCCGAACACTGAAGCTTTCTTT	CASSEVDRPNTEAFF
TRBV5-1	-	few	TRBJ1-1	TGCGCCAGCAGCTTGGGAGCTCCTCTGAACACTGAAGCTTTCTTT	CASSLGAPLNTEAFF
TRBV14	-	-	TRBJ2-7	TGTGCCAGCAGCCGTATGGGGAGCTCCTACGAGCAGTACTTC	CASSRMGSSYEQYF
TRBV13	TRBD1	-	TRBJ1-3	TGTGCCAGCAGCATAAACAGGGGGAAGTCTGGAAACACCATATATTTT	CASSINRGKSGNTIYF
TRBV6-4	-	-	TRBJ1-6	TGTGCCAGCAGTAAATCCCCGGGTGGCCTCGGTACCACACCGCCTTCACCCCTCCACTTT	CASSKSPGGLGTTPPSPLHF
TRBV5-6	-	-	TRBJ1-2	TGTGCCAGCACGCGAAGGGCGGGGGCCTTCGCCCACGGCTACACCTTC	CASTRRAGAFAHGYTF
TRBV7-6	TRBD2	-	TRBJ2-1	TGTGCCAGCAGCTTAGCTGTAGGGGAGGGAGAGCAGTTCTTC	CASSLAVGEGEQFF
TRBV7-2	TRBD1	-	TRBJ1-2	TGTGCCAGCAGCTCGACAGGGGAGGTGGCGGGCTACACCTTC	CASSSTGEVAGYTF
TRBV5-4	-	-	TRBJ1-2	TGTGCCAGCAGCTTGGCCGAGGGTTTCGGGGGCTACACCTTC	CASSLAEGFGGYTF
TRBV19	-	once	TRBJ1-2	TGTGCCAGTAGTATCAGGATTGGCGCCACGACATACGGCTACACCTTC	CASSIRIGATTYGYTF
TRBV7-2	-	-	TRBJ1-1	TGTGCCAGCAGCCCCAGGGGTGACACTGAAGCTTTCTTT	CASSPRGDTEAFF
TRBV4-3	TRBD1	-	TRBJ2-7	TGCGCCAGCAGCATAGGACAGGGCGGCTACGAGCAGTACTTC	CASSIGQGGYEQYF
TRBV6-5	-	-	TRBJ2-5	TGTGCCAGCAGTAGCTCCTTTAGTAAAGAGACCCAGTACTTC	CASSSSFSKETQYF
TRBV7-8	-	-	TRBJ2-5	TGTGCCAGCAGCATAAGGGGGGGAGCGGGGACCCAGTACTTC	CASSIRGGAGTQYF
TRBV9	TRBD2	-	TRBJ2-5	TGTGCCAGCACCCCGGGACTAGCGGGGGGCCGGGGCGAGACCCAGTACTTC	CASTPGLAGGRGETQYF
TRBV5-4	-	many	TRBJ1-3	TGTGCCAGCAGTACAGTCTCTGGAAACACCATATATTTT	CASSTVSGNTIYF
TRBV25-1	TRBD1	-	TRBJ1-1	TGTGCCAGCAGACAGGGGGCCGCTGAAGCTTTCTTT	CASRQGAAEAFF
TRBV5-4	-	-	TRBJ2-2	TGTGCCAGCAGTCCCGGGCAGGGAAGGAACACCGGGGAGCTGTTTTTT	CASSPGQGRNTGELFF
TRBV5-6	TRBD1	few	TRBJ1-2	TGTGCCAGCAGCACCTACAGGGGGGAGCGTGGCTACACCTTC	CASSTYRGERGYTF
TRBV5-1	-	-	TRBJ2-7	TGCGCCAGCAGTCGTGGCGGACAGAGCTCCTACGAGCAGTACTTC	CASSRGGQSSYEQYF
TRBV6-5	-	few	TRBJ2-7	TGTGCCAGCAGCAAAAGCAGGGCAAACTACGAGCAGTACTTC	CASSKSRANYEQYF
TRBV6-5	-	-	TRBJ2-7	TGTGCCAGCAGTGACCGGGGTTTCGAGCAGTACTTC	CASSDRGFEQYF
TRBV5-1	TRBD1	-	TRBJ2-7	TGCGCCAGCAGCTATTTAGCTTCGGACAGGGGGTTGGGTGTCCACTACGAGCAGTACTTC	CASSYLASDRGLGVHYEQYF
TRBV6-1	-	few	TRBJ1-6	TGTGCCAGCAGTACGACAGAGCCAAACCGTTCACCCCTCCACTTT	CASSTTEPNRSPLHF
TRBV29-1	-	-	TRBJ1-1	TGCAGCGTTGTCCGGGGTGAGAACACTGAAGCTTTCTTT	CSVVRGENTEAFF
TRBV11-3	-	once	TRBJ2-3	TGTGCCAGCAGCCTGATAGAAAGCACAGATACGCAGTATTTT	CASSLIESTDTQYF
TRBV5-1	-	-	TRBJ2-7	TGCGCCAGCAGAGTGGGAGACGAGCAGTACTTC	CASRVGDEQYF
TRBV7-9	TRBD2	-	TRBJ2-2	TGTGCCAGCAGCAAGCGGGGGACCAACACCGGGGAGCTGTTTTTT	CASSKRGTNTGELFF
TRBV7-6	TRBD1	-	TRBJ2-5	TGTGCCAGCAGCTTAGTGACAGGGGGGACGTTGGAGACCCAGTACTTC	CASSLVTGGTLETQYF
TRBV11-2	TRBD2	-	TRBJ2-1	TGTGCCAGCAGCACAAGCGGGGGGGAATACAATGAGCAGTTCTTC	CASSTSGGEYNEQFF
TRBV18	-	-	TRBJ2-7	TGTGCCAGCTCACAATCCGGACAAGCCGTGAGCTACGAGCAGTACTTC	CASSQSGQAVSYEQYF
TRBV7-8	-	-	TRBJ1-1	TGTGCCAGCAGCTTAGGACTAGCCAGGGAGCGGGGAGCTTTCTTT	CASSLGLARERGAFF
TRBV5-6	TRBD1	-	TRBJ2-5	TGTGCCAGCAGCAGCACCGGGACAGGGGCAGAGACCCAGTACTTC	CASSSTGTGAETQYF
TRBV7-2	TRBD2	-	TRBJ2-2	TGTGCCAGCAGATCGCGGGGCGGCGGGGGGAACACCGGGGAGCTGTTTTTT	CASRSRGGGGNTGELFF
TRBV18	TRBD2	-	TRBJ2-1	TGTGCCAGCTCACCGGGACTAGCGGGTAATGAGCAGTTCTTC	CASSPGLAGNEQFF
TRBV5-1	TRBD1	-	TRBJ1-2	TGCGCCAGCAGCTTGGTCCCCTCATTTGACAGGGTCTTCTATGGCTACACCTTC	CASSLVPSFDRVFYGYTF
TRBV7-9	TRBD1	-	TRBJ2-1	TGTGCCAGCAGCTCTCCCGGGACAGTCTCCAATGAGCAGTTCTTC	CASSSPGTVSNEQFF
TRBV7-2	-	-	TRBJ1-4	TGTGCCAGCAGCTTATCCGGCAGGGACAACGAAAAACTGTTTTTT	CASSLSGRDNEKLFF
TRBV5-5	TRBD2	-	TRBJ2-2	TGTGCCAGCGAGCGGGGTACGAACACCGGGGAGCTGTTTTTT	CASERGTNTGELFF
TRBV29-1	TRBD1	-	TRBJ1-5	TGCAGCGGGTTAGGGACAGTTAGCAATCAGCCCCAGCATTTT	CSGLGTVSNQPQHF
TRBV25-1	-	few	TRBJ2-7	TGTGCCAGCAGTGATCCCACGGGGGACGACGAGCAGTACTTC	CASSDPTGDDEQYF
TRBV11-3	TRBD2	-	TRBJ2-1	TGTGCCAGCAGCCCCCCTGGGGAGCGGGGGCGCAATGAGCAGTTCTTC	CASSPPGERGRNEQFF
TRBV5-4	-	-	TRBJ2-5	TGTGCCAGCAGCCAGGACAGCGGAGAGACCCAGTACTTC	CASSQDSGETQYF
TRBV25-1	TRBD1	-	TRBJ1-6	TGTGCCAGCGGAAGACAGGGCCATAATTCACCCCTCCACTTT	CASGRQGHNSPLHF
TRBV7-6	TRBD1	-	TRBJ2-7	TGTGCCAGCAGCCCAGCCCGTGCGACAGGGAGTTACGAGCAGTACTTC	CASSPARATGSYEQYF
TRBV30	-	-	TRBJ1-2	TGTGCCTCGTCCACGGTTAACTATGGCTACACCTTC	CASSTVNYGYTF
TRBV2	-	-	TRBJ2-3	TGTGCCAGCAGTACGACTACTACAGATACGCAGTATTTT	CASSTTTTDTQYF
TRBV5-1	TRBD2	-	TRBJ2-2	TGCGCCAGCAGCGAGAGGGGACTAGCGGGACTCACCGGGGAGCTGTTTTTT	CASSERGLAGLTGELFF
TRBV4-2	TRBD1	-	TRBJ1-5	TGTGCCAGCAGGGTTAACGACAGGGTGGGCAATCAGCCCCAGCATTTT	CASRVNDRVGNQPQHF
TRBV6-5	-	once	TRBJ2-7	TGTGCCAGCAGTTACGTCGGGGGAGACGAGCAGTACTTC	CASSYVGGDEQYF
TRBV14	-	-	TRBJ2-5	TGTGCCAGCACTCCAGGGGGGCCCCAAGAGACCCAGTACTTC	CASTPGGPQETQYF